These 8 T cell receptor beta chains were all obtained from the same sample, sequenced in a study of technical replicates of blood from a few donors. This table comes from immunoSEQ multiplex PCR, and its TCRdb copy is limited to in-frame clones, with some not included. The sample records under 110,000 clones, over 90% being singletons. The sample was T cells isolated from PBMCs. The receptor source for this set is a human donor in good health.

CDR3 bases: TGTGCCAGCTCAGCGCGAGAGGGGGCTCGGTCCTACGAGCAGTACTTC. Translating it yields CASSAREGARSYEQYF. The gene calls are TRBV18 and TRBJ2-7; 7 positions agree with TRBD1. Trimming at V came to 5 bases and at J to 1 base, leaving 11 bases not matched to a gene. The CDR3 length is 16 residues. Germline values: CDR1 KGHSH, CDR2 LQKENI.

The genes are TRBV5-1 and TRBJ1-4, with a weak D call TRBD1 (6 bases). The V gene lost 2 bases and the J gene lost 4 bases, with 12 bases spanning the gap. Germline V lookup: CDR1 SGHRS, CDR2 YFSETQ. The CDR3 totals 15 residues. CDR3 bases: TGCGCCAGCAGCTTAAAGGGACAAGATAATGAAAAACTGTTTTTT. Amino acid sequence: CASSLKGQDNEKLFF.

This clone was picked up one time. The CDR3 DNA reads as TGTGCCAGCTCACCAATACGACAGGGGGCAGCTGGAAACACCATATATTTT. This codes for CASSPIRQGAAGNTIYF. The rearrangement uses TRBV18 and TRBJ1-3, with TRBD1 matching 10 bases. V lost 2 bases, J lost 2 bases, and 6 bases stayed unmatched. Germline CDR1 and CDR2: KGHSH and LQKENI. This CDR3 is built from 17 residues.

The rearrangement links TRBV18 to TRBJ2-7, with 8 bases lining up with TRBD1. The CDR3 is 15 residues long. Germline V lookup: CDR1 KGHSH, CDR2 LQKENI. The junction had 3 bases not matched to a gene; V was cut back by 0 bases and J by 2 bases. The CDR3 DNA follows: TGTGCCAGCTCACCACCCAGGGGGCGGGCCTACGAGCAGTACTTC. Translating gives CASSPPRGRAYEQYF.

In this sample, this clone turned up once. The V and J genes are TRBV5-4 and TRBJ2-3; the match to TRBD1 covers 9 bases. V was pared by 10 bases and J by 8 bases, with 17 bases of the junction left unmatched. Germline CDR1 is SGHNT and CDR2 is YYREEE (reference sequence). The CDR3 is 15 residues long. In nucleotides, the CDR3 is TGTGCCTTAGGGACAGGGAGATACACAGACGGTACGCAGTATTTT. This encodes CALGTGRYTDGTQYF.

This rearrangement joins TRBV5-1 to TRBJ2-2; D perhaps matches TRBD1 (6 bases). V was trimmed by 2 bases and J by 9 bases, leaving 17 bases between them. The CDR3 sequence is 15 residues long. CDR1 and CDR2 from the germline V gene are SGHRS and YFSETQ. CDR3 DNA: TGCGCCAGCAGCTTCGCCAGGGGAAGTCTTCGGGAGCTGTTTTTT. It is translated as CASSFARGSLRELFF.

The chain links TRBV29-1 to TRBJ2-5; D gene unclear. The CDR3 has 15 residues. V was pared by 0 bases and J by 5 bases, with 16 bases between. CDR1 and CDR2 (germline): SQVTM, ANQGSEA. CDR3 in amino acids: CSVEDARTVRETQYF. DNA of the CDR3: TGCAGCGTTGAAGACGCGCGAACCGTCAGGGAGACCCAGTACTTC.

The chain is built from TRBV10-2 and TRBJ1-1; 8 bases line up with TRBD1. This CDR3 has 14 amino acids. V was pared by 5 bases and J by 1 base, with 3 bases of the junction left unmatched. CDR1 and CDR2 (germline): WSHSY, SAAADI. The CDR3 sequence: CASSWTGKNTEAFF. The CDR3 nucleotides read TGCGCCAGCAGTTGGACAGGGAAGAACACTGAAGCTTTCTTT.